Presented here are 29 T cell receptor beta chains from one specimen sequenced in a study of early T cells in non-severe SARS-CoV-2 infection. One entry per CDR3 protein results from TCRdb running MiXCR on the 5' RACE reads. The data show about 77,000 distinct CDR3 sequences, around 9.9% seen once. Input material: whole blood. The receptor set was obtained from an adult who was a healthcare worker with PCR-confirmed SARS-CoV-2 infection or an uninfected control (not recorded which).

This clonotype was recorded a few times. The chain has TRBV2 and TRBJ2-2; D is unclear. The CDR3 length is 14 residues. Germline V CDR1 and CDR2: SNHLY, FYNNEI. V lost 0 bases to trimming and J lost 1 base, with 3 bases between them. This CDR3 is CASSEAGNTGELFF. Here the CDR3 DNA reads TGTGCCAGCAGTGAAGCAGGGAACACCGGGGAGCTGTTTTTT.

The V and J genes are TRBV28 and TRBJ2-3; D is undetermined. The V gene lost 9 bases and the J gene lost 1 base, with 8 bases spanning the gap. This CDR3 region has 12 residues. Germline V gene sequence: CDR1 MDHEN, CDR2 SYDVKM. The CDR3 coding sequence is TGTGCCAGTCACAGCGGCACAGATACGCAGTATTTT. Translated, it gives CASHSGTDTQYF.

This clonotype was counted at least ten times. The genes are TRBV3-1 and TRBJ1-1, with a weak D call TRBD1 (5 bases). Germline assignment: CDR1 LGHDT and CDR2 YNNKEL (reference sequence). CDR3 length: 13 residues. Trimming stripped 8 bases from V and 0 bases from J, with 10 bases between. The DNA of the CDR3 is TGTGCCAGCTTAGGGGCGATGAACACTGAAGCTTTCTTT. This codes for CASLGAMNTEAFF.

The genes are TRBV10-3 and TRBJ2-7; TRBD1 matches 9 bases. The CDR3 loop spans 15 amino acids. Looked up from germline, CDR1 is ENHRY and CDR2 is SYGVKD. The trim removed 0 bases at V and 3 bases at J, leaving 3 bases unmatched. Here the CDR3 DNA reads TGTGCCATCAGTGAGTCGAACAGGGGGCTCTACGAGCAGTACTTC. It codes for CAISESNRGLYEQYF.

The rearrangement uses TRBV4-1 and TRBJ2-1; no clear D gene. Trimming stripped 2 bases from V and 4 bases from J, with 12 bases between. The CDR3 runs to 15 residues. Germline V gene data show CDR1 as MGHRA and CDR2 as YSYEKL. The DNA for the CDR3 is TGCGCCAGCAGCCAACCCAGGAGTTCTTACAATGAGCAGTTCTTC. The encoded protein is CASSQPRSSYNEQFF.

This clonotype has just a few counts. The gene calls are TRBV3-1 and TRBJ1-6; D is unclear. Germline V gene lookup returns CDR1 LGHDT and CDR2 YNNKEL (reference sequence). The CDR3 totals 14 residues. V gave up 4 bases and J gave up 6 bases, with 10 bases separating them. CDR3 amino acids: CASSRTDSNSPLHF. Written as DNA, the CDR3 is TGTGCCAGCAGCCGGACGGACTCTAATTCACCCCTCCACTTT.

This clonotype has a count of ten or more. The chain links TRBV5-1 to TRBJ2-2; D remains unclear. V lost 0 bases, J lost 3 bases, and 9 bases lay in between. Germline CDR1 is SGHRS and CDR2 is YFSETQ. The CDR3 is 15 residues long. In DNA, the CDR3 is TGCGCCAGCAGCTTGGGGTCTCCGGACACCGGGGAGCTGTTTTTT. Translating it yields CASSLGSPDTGELFF.

This clonotype was observed many times. The chain is built from TRBV27 and TRBJ2-2; perhaps TRBD2 as D (5 bases). The CDR3 runs 16 residues. The V end lost 4 bases, the J end lost 7 bases, and 19 bases lay between the germline ends. CDR1 and CDR2 from the germline V gene are MNHEY and SMNVEV (reference sequence). CDR3 sequence: CASSSRTGSEYGELFF. The CDR3 bases are TGTGCCAGCAGTTCCCGGACTGGGAGCGAATACGGGGAGCTGTTTTTT.

This chain connects TRBV10-3 to TRBJ2-1, with D unresolved. Trimming shortened V by 0 bases and J by 10 bases, and 13 bases separated the two germline ends. In germline, CDR1 is ENHRY, CDR2 SYGVKD. The CDR3 spans 14 residues. CDR3 loop: CAISESAGRREQFF. CDR3 DNA: TGTGCCATCAGTGAGTCGGCAGGCCGCAGGGAGCAGTTCTTC.

This clonotype was counted at least ten times. The chain employs TRBV7-9 and TRBJ1-5; no firm D call. The CDR3 length is 12 residues. Trimming shortened V by 9 bases and J by 0 bases, and 6 bases separated the two germline ends. Germline assignment: CDR1 SEHNR and CDR2 FQNEAQ (reference sequence). CDR3 coding DNA: TGTGCCAGTGCTTATAGCAATCAGCCCCAGCATTTT. Amino acid sequence: CASAYSNQPQHF.

The rearrangement uses TRBV27 and TRBJ1-6; D not resolved. CDR1 is MNHEY, CDR2 SMNVEV, per germline (reference sequence). V lost 2 bases to trimming and J lost 7 bases, with 12 bases between them. The CDR3 totals 15 residues. CDR3 nucleotide sequence: TGTGCCAGCAGTTTAGAGGGTAGCGGGAATTCACCCCTCCACTTT. Translation gives CASSLEGSGNSPLHF.

The chain uses TRBV29-1 and TRBJ2-3; D may be TRBD1 or TRBD2 (5 bases each). Germline CDR1 SQVTM, CDR2 ANQGSEA. Between the trimmed V and J ends, which lost 7 bases and 4 bases, there was a span of 24 bases. This CDR3 is built from 16 residues. CDR3 bases: TGCAGCGCCAAGATGGGGACCCGAGGGATCGCAGATACGCAGTATTTT. Translating it yields CSAKMGTRGIADTQYF.

This clonotype was found many times. The chain employs TRBV18 and TRBJ2-7; the match to TRBD1 covers 9 bases. The CDR3 is made up of 16 amino acids. The ends lost 2 bases at V and 3 bases at J; junction bases unmatched: 8. Germline CDR1 and CDR2: KGHSH and LQKENI. The CDR3 region has the DNA TGTGCCAGCTCACCAGCGGGGACAGGGTTTCTCTACGAGCAGTACTTC. This encodes CASSPAGTGFLYEQYF.

This chain links TRBV3-1 with TRBJ2-7; D not certain. Germline CDR1 LGHDT, CDR2 YNNKEL (reference sequence). The CDR3 has 14 amino acids. V gave up 2 bases and J gave up 0 bases, with 8 bases separating them. The CDR3 coding sequence is TGTGCCAGCAGCCAACCAACAGTCTCCTACGAGCAGTACTTC. Its protein product is CASSQPTVSYEQYF.

This clonotype has at least ten counts. The rearrangement uses TRBV24-1 and TRBJ2-2; 9 bases are shared with TRBD2. The ends lost 5 bases at V and 6 bases at J; junction bases unmatched: 12. The germline V gene encodes CDR1 KGHDR and CDR2 SFDVKD. The CDR3 covers 17 residues. The CDR3 nucleotides are TGTGCCACCAGTGTCCATAGCGGGAGAGGGACCCCCGGGGAGCTGTTTTTT. It encodes CATSVHSGRGTPGELFF.

The rearrangement uses TRBV2 and TRBJ1-1, with D maybe TRBD1 (5 bases). Trimming cost V 4 bases and J 0 bases, with 12 bases left between them. Germline V gene data show CDR1 as SNHLY and CDR2 as FYNNEI. The CDR3 is 15 residues long. The DNA for the CDR3 is TGTGCCAGCAGTGCAGGGTCCGTTATGAACACTGAAGCTTTCTTT. This codes for CASSAGSVMNTEAFF.

The V and J genes are TRBV6-6 and TRBJ1-6; no clear D gene. CDR3 size: 14 residues. In germline, CDR1 is MNHNY, CDR2 SVGAGI (reference sequence). Trimming pared 6 bases from V and 4 bases from J, leaving 10 bases between. The CDR3 nucleotides are TGTGCCAGCAGCCCCCAGCAATATAATTCACCCCTCCACTTT. It is translated as CASSPQQYNSPLHF.

This clonotype was counted between two and nine times. The chain employs TRBV5-1 and TRBJ2-3; 9 bases agree with TRBD2. V lost 3 bases and J lost 6; bases outside the gene matches: 8. The germline V gene has CDR1 SGHRS and CDR2 YFSETQ. The CDR3 consists of 15 residues. CDR3 nucleotide sequence: TGCGCCAGCAGCTCCTTGGCGGGAGGGGTGGATACGCAGTATTTT. It translates to CASSSLAGGVDTQYF. Together with reference TRBV5-1 and TRBJ2-3, the CDR3 gives the full variable domain: KAGVTQTPRYLIKTRGQQVTLSCSPISGHRSVSWYQQTPGQGLQFLFEYFSETQRNKGNFPGRFSGRQFSNSRSEMNVSTLELGDSALYLCASSSLAGGVDTQYFGPGTRLTVL.

This clonotype was recorded many times. The chain employs TRBV3-1 and TRBJ2-5; D remains unclear. Trimming took off 4 bases at V and 3 bases at J, with 9 bases between the two ends. The CDR3 length is 13 residues. The germline V gene has CDR1 LGHDT and CDR2 YNNKEL (reference sequence). CDR3 DNA: TGTGCCAGCAGCCTAGGACGGAAAGAGACCCAGTACTTC. It is translated as CASSLGRKETQYF.

Many counts were recorded for this clonotype. The chain employs TRBV15 and TRBJ1-2; D is unresolved. The V end was cut by 2 bases, the J end by 6 bases, with 7 bases between. Germline V lookup: CDR1 LNHNV, CDR2 YYDKDF (reference sequence). The CDR3 spans 12 residues. CDR3 bases: TGTGCCACCAGCAGAAACCGGAATGGCTACACCTTC. It yields the protein CATSRNRNGYTF. Full variable domain (outside the CDR3, taken from reference TRBV15 and TRBJ1-2): DAMVIQNPRYQVTQFGKPVTLSCSQTLNHNVMYWYQQKSSQAPKLLFHYYDKDFNNEADTPDNFQSRRPNTSFCFLDIRSPGLGDTAMYLCATSRNRNGYTFGSGTRLTVV.

This clonotype was found many times. This chain links TRBV19 with TRBJ2-2, with TRBD2 as a possible D gene (7 bases). Germline loops: CDR1 LNHDA, CDR2 SQIVND (reference sequence). The CDR3 is made up of 14 amino acids. Trimming took off 7 bases at V and 1 base at J, with 10 bases between the two ends. The CDR3 bases are TGTGCCAGTAAGGGGGGGCGGAACACCGGGGAGCTGTTTTTT. The encoded protein is CASKGGRNTGELFF. The whole variable domain, filled in from reference TRBV19 and TRBJ2-2, reads DGGITQSPKYLFRKEGQNVTLSCEQNLNHDAMYWYRQDPGQGLRLIYYSQIVNDFQKGDIAEGYSVSREKKESFPLTVTSAQKNPTAFYLCASKGGRNTGELFFGEGSRLTVL.

This clonotype appeared many times. The rearrangement links TRBV7-8 to TRBJ2-5; the D is unclear. Germline V gene sequence: CDR1 SGHVS, CDR2 FQNEAQ. CDR3 length equals 13 residues. The V end lost 4 bases, the J end lost 4 bases, and 10 bases lay between the germline ends. The CDR3 reads CASSYKFTETQYF. CDR3 sequence (DNA): TGTGCCAGCAGCTATAAGTTCACAGAGACCCAGTACTTC.

This clonotype was counted only a few times. The chain uses TRBV4-1 and TRBJ2-7, with 7 bases aligning to TRBD2. The CDR3 covers 17 residues. V lost 2 bases, J lost 3 bases, and 13 bases stayed unmatched. CDR1 and CDR2 from the germline V gene are MGHRA and YSYEKL. CDR3 coding DNA: TGCGCCAGCAGCCAAACCTCGGCGTCTAGCGGCCTCTACGAGCAGTACTTC. Its protein is CASSQTSASSGLYEQYF.

The rearrangement joins TRBV9 to TRBJ2-7, with D unclear. CDR1 is SGDLS, CDR2 YYNGEE, per germline. The CDR3 loop spans 14 amino acids. The V and J ends lost 0 bases and 0 bases respectively, with 7 bases between them. The CDR3 reads CASSVVPSSYEQYF. CDR3 nucleotide sequence: TGTGCCAGCAGCGTAGTGCCTAGCTCCTACGAGCAGTACTTC.

The chain is built from TRBV4-1 and TRBJ1-2, with 7 bases matching TRBD1. CDR3 size: 18 residues. V lost 0 bases and J lost 3; bases outside the gene matches: 13. CDR1 is MGHRA, CDR2 YSYEKL, per germline. In DNA form, the CDR3 reads TGCGCCAGCAGCCAAGATCGAGGGGGCGCGAATTCCCACTATGGCTACACCTTC. Translating it yields CASSQDRGGANSHYGYTF.

This rearrangement joins TRBV3-1 to TRBJ2-1; 12 nucleotides match TRBD2. CDR1 is LGHDT and CDR2 is YNNKEL in the germline V gene (reference sequence). J lost 4 bases, V lost 0 bases, and 16 bases had no gene match. This CDR3 comprises 21 residues. The CDR3 nucleotides read TGTGCCAGCAGCCAAGATGGCGGCCTAGCGGGAGGGCCGTTGGGGTACAATGAGCAGTTCTTC. The encoded protein is CASSQDGGLAGGPLGYNEQFF.

The chain has TRBV20-1 and TRBJ2-5; a weak D match, TRBD2 (6 bases). The CDR3 has 15 residues. Looked up from germline, CDR1 is DFQATT and CDR2 is SNEGSKA (reference sequence). V was trimmed by 3 bases and J by 4 bases, leaving 18 bases between them. CDR3 sequence: CSASAGIGAGETQYF. DNA for the CDR3: TGCAGTGCTAGCGCGGGGATAGGGGCAGGAGAGACCCAGTACTTC.

The rearrangement uses TRBV28 and TRBJ2-7; D is uncertain. CDR1 MDHEN and CDR2 SYDVKM come from the germline V gene. The CDR3 extends over 12 amino acids. V lost 2 bases, J lost 2 bases, and 4 bases lay in between. DNA of the CDR3: TGTGCCAGCAGTTTAGGGGCCTACGAGCAGTACTTC. It translates to CASSLGAYEQYF. Combining the CDR3 with reference TRBV28 and TRBJ2-7 gives the whole variable domain DVKVTQSSRYLVKRTGEKVFLECVQDMDHENMFWYRQDPGLGLRLIYFSYDVKMKEKGDIPEGYSVSREKKERFSLILESASTNQTSMYLCASSLGAYEQYFGPGTRLTVT.

This clonotype turned up a few times. This sequence joins TRBV11-2 and TRBJ2-1; 7 bases align to TRBD2. The J segment lost 10 bases and the V segment lost 7 bases, leaving 16 bases of the junction unmatched. The CDR3 sequence is 15 residues long. In germline, CDR1 is SGHAT, CDR2 FQNNGV. CDR3 region: CASKPGLGAIWEQFF. The CDR3 coding sequence is TGTGCCAGCAAACCAGGACTAGGGGCCATTTGGGAGCAGTTCTTC. Filled out from reference TRBV11-2 and TRBJ2-1, the complete variable domain reads EAGVAQSPRYKIIEKRQSVAFWCNPISGHATLYWYQQILGQGPKLLIQFQNNGVVDDSQLPKDRFSAERLKGVDSTLKIQPAKLEDSAVYLCASKPGLGAIWEQFFGPGTRLTVL.